The 8 T cell receptor beta chains reported below all come from one sample, sequenced in a study of a mutant IDH1 vaccine in newly diagnosed glioma (TCRdb year 2021). The time point label, as the study defines it: baseline, week 1 (first vaccination visit). Explained via the paper, the treatment or condition label denotes: pre-vaccination baseline after standard-of-care therapy. Library method: the immunoSEQ multiplex PCR assay. TCRdb stores this immuneACCESS table with in-frame sequences only. Part of the clones is absent; in the studies checked, under half of the shortfall reflects unresolved V genes, and no reason is known for the rest. The sample records approximately 19,000 clones, under 85% of which are singletons. The ten largest clonotypes hold 5% to 6% of the sample. The sequences come from PBMCs, collected from a glioma patient treated with radiotherapy, temozolomide or both. These receptors all stem from a man aged 35-49 years with glioma.

The V gene is TRBV7-6, the J gene TRBJ2-3; 10 nucleotides match TRBD1. In germline, CDR1 is SGHVS, CDR2 FNYEAQ. This CDR3 spans 18 amino acids. V was pared by 6 bases and J by 1 base, with 13 bases of the junction left unmatched. Here the CDR3 reads CASRQGTGDLRGTDTQYF. The DNA for the CDR3 is TGTGCCAGCAGGCAGGGGACAGGGGACCTTCGTGGCACAGATACGCAGTATTTT.

The genes are TRBV15 and TRBJ2-7; tentatively, D is TRBD1 (6 bases). The CDR3 is 16 residues long. Germline V gene data show CDR1 as LNHNV and CDR2 as YYDKDF (reference sequence). V was trimmed by 0 bases and J by 0 bases, leaving 12 bases between them. In DNA form, the CDR3 reads TGTGCCACCAGCAGAGATCTGGGGGCGAGCTCCTACGAGCAGTACTTC. Translating gives CATSRDLGASSYEQYF.

The chain couples TRBV7-2 to TRBJ2-5; the D is unclear. The CDR3 runs to 11 residues. Germline V gene data show CDR1 as SGHTA and CDR2 as FQGNSA. Trimming took 0 bases from V and 5 from J, leaving 1 base between them. CDR3 loop: CASSLAETQYF. Written as DNA, the CDR3 is TGTGCCAGCAGCTTAGCGGAGACCCAGTACTTC.

The chain joins TRBV12-5 to TRBJ2-3; D call uncertain. In germline, CDR1 is LGHNT, CDR2 FRNRAP. V was clipped by 1 base and J by 0 bases, with 5 bases between them. This CDR3 is 14 amino acids long. In DNA form, the CDR3 reads TGTGCTAGTGGTTTGGGTCGTAGCACAGATACGCAGTATTTT. As protein: CASGLGRSTDTQYF.

CDR3 loop: CASSPLANYGYTF. The CDR3 DNA reads as TGTGCCAGCAGCCCCCTAGCTAACTATGGCTACACCTTC. The chain recombines TRBV11-2 with TRBJ1-2, with unresolved D. This CDR3 region has 13 residues. Trimming removed 5 bases at V and 0 bases at J, with 7 bases between. Germline V gene data show CDR1 as SGHAT and CDR2 as FQNNGV.

The chain couples TRBV2 to TRBJ1-1; D ambiguous. Trimming took 7 bases from V and 7 from J, leaving 10 bases between them. This CDR3 comprises 11 residues. Germline values: CDR1 SNHLY, CDR2 FYNNEI. CDR3 sequence reads: CASKWADEAFF. CDR3 nucleotide sequence: TGTGCCAGCAAGTGGGCGGATGAAGCTTTCTTT.

The CDR3 sequence: CASSVSGTGLGGYTF. The CDR3 DNA follows: TGTGCCAGCAGTGTCTCCGGGACGGGCTTAGGTGGCTACACCTTC. This rearrangement joins TRBV6-4 to TRBJ1-2, with D perhaps matching TRBD1 (5 bases). V shed 4 bases and J shed 7 bases, with 19 bases lying between them. CDR3 length: 15 residues. The germline CDR1 and CDR2 sequences are MRHNA and SNTAGT.

The chain carries TRBV27 and TRBJ2-1; TRBD1 is a possible D gene (6 bases). This CDR3 is built from 15 residues. Trimming removed 5 bases from V and 4 bases from J, with 15 bases in between. Germline CDR1 reads MNHEY; CDR2 reads SMNVEV (reference sequence). The CDR3 loop reads CASSTSVGGYNEQFF. The CDR3 coding sequence is TGTGCCAGCAGTACGTCCGTAGGGGGATACAATGAGCAGTTCTTC.